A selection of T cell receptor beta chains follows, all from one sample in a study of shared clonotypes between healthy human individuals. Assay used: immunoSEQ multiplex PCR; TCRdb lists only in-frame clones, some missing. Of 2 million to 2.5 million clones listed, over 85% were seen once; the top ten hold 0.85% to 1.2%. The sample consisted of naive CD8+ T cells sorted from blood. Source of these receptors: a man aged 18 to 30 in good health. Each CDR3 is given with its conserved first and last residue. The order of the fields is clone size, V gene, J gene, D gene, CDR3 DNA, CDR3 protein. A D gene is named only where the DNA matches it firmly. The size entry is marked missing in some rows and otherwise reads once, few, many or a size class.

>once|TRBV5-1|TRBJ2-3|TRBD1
TGCGCCAGCAATCCGGGACAGGGGGCGCTTGATACGCAGTATTTT
CASNPGQGALDTQYF
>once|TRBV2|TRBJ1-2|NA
TGTGCCAGCACCGCGGACATTACGGGGCGCGGGAATGGCTACACCTTC
CASTADITGRGNGYTF
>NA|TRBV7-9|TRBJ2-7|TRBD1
TGTGCCAGCAGCTCGCACTCCGGGACAGGGGCCTACGAGCAGTACTTC
CASSSHSGTGAYEQYF
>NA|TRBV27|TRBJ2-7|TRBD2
TGTGCCAGCGGTAGCGGGAGCCCCTACGAGCAGTACTTC
CASGSGSPYEQYF
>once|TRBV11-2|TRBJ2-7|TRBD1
TGTGCCAGCAGCTTAGTACCAGGGGGCGTATACGAGCAGTACTTC
CASSLVPGGVYEQYF
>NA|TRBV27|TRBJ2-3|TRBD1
TGTGCCAGCAGTTTACTTGGACAGGGTGAGGATACGCAGTATTTT
CASSLLGQGEDTQYF
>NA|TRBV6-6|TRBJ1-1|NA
TGTGCCAGCCACCAAGGCAACACTGAAGCTTTCTTT
CASHQGNTEAFF
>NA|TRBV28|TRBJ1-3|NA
TGTGCCAGCAGTTTTAGACTTGGGGACACCATATATTTT
CASSFRLGDTIYF
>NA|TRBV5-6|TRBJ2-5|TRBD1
TGTGCCAGCAGCTTAAACCGGGACAGGGGGCTGCGGGAGACCCAGTACTTC
CASSLNRDRGLRETQYF
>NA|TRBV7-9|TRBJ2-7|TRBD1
TGTGCCAGCAGCACGGGACAGAGCTACGAGCAGTACTTC
CASSTGQSYEQYF
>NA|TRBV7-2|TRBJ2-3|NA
TGTGCCAGCAGCCTACCGAGGGCAGATACGCAGTATTTT
CASSLPRADTQYF
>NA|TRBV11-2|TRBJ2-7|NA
TGTGCCAGCAGTCCGGGCGGAACCTACGAGCAGTACTTC
CASSPGGTYEQYF
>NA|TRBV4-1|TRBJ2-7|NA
TGCGCCAGCAGCCGCTCAGGAGCCCCCTACGAGCAGTACTTC
CASSRSGAPYEQYF
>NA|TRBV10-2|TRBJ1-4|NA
TGCGCCAGCAGTGAGTCAGGGGCGGGAACTAATGAAAAACTGTTTTTT
CASSESGAGTNEKLFF
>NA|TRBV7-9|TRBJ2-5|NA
TGTGCCAGCAGCTTCGGTGTGCAATACCAAGAGACCCAGTACTTC
CASSFGVQYQETQYF
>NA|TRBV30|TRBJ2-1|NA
TGTGCCTGGAGTATAGGTGAGCAGTTCTTC
CAWSIGEQFF
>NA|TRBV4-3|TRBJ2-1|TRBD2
TGCGCCAGCAGTCCAGGGACTAGCGGATTCAATGAGCAGTTCTTC
CASSPGTSGFNEQFF
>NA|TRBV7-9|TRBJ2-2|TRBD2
TGTGCCAGCAGCTGGCCTAGCGGGGGAGAATCTCCGAACACCGGGGAGCTGTTTTTT
CASSWPSGGESPNTGELFF
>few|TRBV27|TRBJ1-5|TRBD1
TGTGCCAGCAGTTTAAAGGGGGACAGGGGGCTCGGTCAGCCCCAGCATTTT
CASSLKGDRGLGQPQHF
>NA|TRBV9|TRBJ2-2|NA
TGTGCCAGCAGCGGGAACAGGGAAACTTACACCGGGGAGCTGTTTTTT
CASSGNRETYTGELFF
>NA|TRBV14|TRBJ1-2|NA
TGTGCCAGCAGCCTTCAAGGACAGTACTATGGCTACACCTTC
CASSLQGQYYGYTF
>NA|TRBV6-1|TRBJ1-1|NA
TGTGCCAGCAGTGAAGTAGTCTCATTTTGGACTGAAGCTTTCTTT
CASSEVVSFWTEAFF
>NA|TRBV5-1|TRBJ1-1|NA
TGCGCCAGCAGCCAGGGGTCGGCAACTGAAGCTTTCTTT
CASSQGSATEAFF
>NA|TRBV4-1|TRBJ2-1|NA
TGCGCCAGCAGCCAAGTTGTCACAGGGATGGGCAATGAGCAGTTCTTC
CASSQVVTGMGNEQFF
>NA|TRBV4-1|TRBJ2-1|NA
TGCGCCAGCAGCCAAGCCGACAGACCTTCCTGGGATGGGCAGTTCTTC
CASSQADRPSWDGQFF
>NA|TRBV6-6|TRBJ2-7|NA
TGTGCCAGCAGTTACAGTGATCTCTACGAGCAGTACTTC
CASSYSDLYEQYF
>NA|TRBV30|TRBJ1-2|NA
TGTGCCTGGATAGGCAGGGCGAGGGACTATGGCTACACCTTC
CAWIGRARDYGYTF
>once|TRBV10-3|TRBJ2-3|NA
TGTGCCATCAAGGACGAGATCACAGATACGCAGTATTTT
CAIKDEITDTQYF
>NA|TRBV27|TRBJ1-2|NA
TGTGCCAGCAGCCCGAGTTGGGGACCAGTCGTTTATGGCTACACCTTC
CASSPSWGPVVYGYTF
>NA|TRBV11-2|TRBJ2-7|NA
TGTGCCAGCAGCTTTACGAGAGGCAACGAGCAGTACTTC
CASSFTRGNEQYF
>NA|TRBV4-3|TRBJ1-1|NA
TGCGCCAGCAGCCAAGCTCTGGACACTGAAGCTTTCTTT
CASSQALDTEAFF
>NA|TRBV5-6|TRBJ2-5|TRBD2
TGTGCCAGCAGCCTCACTAGCGGGGAGACCCAGTACTTC
CASSLTSGETQYF
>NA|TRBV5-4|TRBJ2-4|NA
TGTGCCAGCAGCTCCGGACAGTCGACGGTAGCCAAAAACATTCAGTACTTC
CASSSGQSTVAKNIQYF
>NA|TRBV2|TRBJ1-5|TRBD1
TGTGCCTCCAAAGGGGACAGTATTAGCAATCAGCCCCAGCATTTT
CASKGDSISNQPQHF
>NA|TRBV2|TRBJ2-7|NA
TGTGCCAGCAGCGACGAGACTGGTATCGCCGAGCAGTACTTC
CASSDETGIAEQYF
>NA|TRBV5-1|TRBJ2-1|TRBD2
TGCGCCAGCAGCTGGACTAGCGGGGAGCCCATGGATGAGCAGTTCTTC
CASSWTSGEPMDEQFF
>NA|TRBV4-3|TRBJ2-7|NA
TGCGCCAGCAGCCAAGATGTCTCCTACGAGCAGTACTTC
CASSQDVSYEQYF
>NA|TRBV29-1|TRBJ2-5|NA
TGCAGCGTTGAAGCGGAACAGGCGAAAGAGACCCAGTACTTC
CSVEAEQAKETQYF
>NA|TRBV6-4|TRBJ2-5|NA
TGTGCCAGCAGTGCACCGGACAAGTTAGAGACCCAGTACTTC
CASSAPDKLETQYF
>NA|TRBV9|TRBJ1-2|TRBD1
TGTGCCAGCAGCGCCGAGGGACAGGGATACTATGGCTACACCTTC
CASSAEGQGYYGYTF
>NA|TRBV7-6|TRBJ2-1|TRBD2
TGTGCCAGCAGCTTAGCGCGGGAGGTCGGCTACAATGAGCAGTTCTTC
CASSLAREVGYNEQFF
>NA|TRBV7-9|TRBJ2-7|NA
TGTGCCAGCAGCCCCCCCCGGCACGGTTCCTACGAGCAGTACTTC
CASSPPRHGSYEQYF